The T cell receptor (beta chain) described here comes from a study of blood T cell repertoires in COVID-19. On the study more broadly: T cells, B-cell-depleted T cells, or PBMCs provided the cDNA or gDNA that served as material.

V gave up 5 bases and J gave up 4 bases; unmatched junction bases: 3. This CDR3 region has 14 residues. Germline V gives CDR1 SGHTA, CDR2 FQGNSA. TCRdb keeps only in-frame clones here, not all; method: immunoSEQ multiplex PCR. The top ten hold about 20% of the sample, which has around 200,000 clones, 85% to 90% seen once. Sequencing used peripheral blood. The clonotype originates from a man between 65 and 85 years old with active or convalescent COVID-19. This sequence joins TRBV7-2 and TRBJ1-5; 9 bases map to TRBD1. Here the CDR3 reads CASSTTGGNQPQHF. The CDR3 nucleotides read TGTGCCAGCAGCACGACAGGGGGTAATCAGCCCCAGCATTTT. Complete variable domain (other parts from reference TRBV7-2 and TRBJ1-5): GAGVSQSPSNKVTEKGKDVELRCDPISGHTALYWYRQSLGQGLEFLIYFQGNSAPDKSGLPSDRFSAERTGGSVSTLTIQRTQQEDSAVYLCASSTTGGNQPQHFGDGTRLSIL.